This T cell receptor (beta chain) was retrieved from a study of tumor and adjacent non-tumor tissue in lung cancer. The library came from three nested PCR rounds adapted from ARM-PCR protocols. TCRdb reanalysed the multiplex PCR reads using MiXCR and keeps one entry per CDR3 protein. The repertoire holds fewer than 80,000 distinct CDR3 sequences, around 70% seen once, with 10% to 15% in the top ten. The template was RNA from unsorted bulk tissue. The CDR3 is 14 residues long. V gene TRBV12-3 or TRBV12-4 combines with J gene TRBJ1-5; a possible D gene is TRBD1 (5 bases). Source material: lung tumor tissue. The receptor's source is a woman aged 65 to 85 with non-small cell lung cancer. The CDR3 DNA sequence: TGTGTCAGGACCCCTTTGGGGGGCAATCAGCCCCAGCATTTT. It yields the protein CVRTPLGGNQPQHF.